Listed below are T cell receptor beta chains from one sample, sequenced in a study of blood T cell repertoires in COVID-19. Sequencing was performed with immunoSEQ multiplex PCR; in TCRdb, only in-frame clones are kept and a portion is missing. Of about 110,000 clones in the sample, approximately 87% were seen once. Sequencing used peripheral blood. These receptors were obtained from a woman between 55 and 75 years old with acute or convalescent COVID-19. Both conserved end residues are trimmed from each CDR3. Size is omitted from some rows. Given values are once, few, many or a class for expanded clones.

10	.	TRBV29-1	TRBJ1-1	SVAQAALVGF
11	.	TRBV7-8	TRBJ2-7	ASSLSSSYEQY
9	.	TRBV18	TRBJ1-1	ASSGQGGAF
14	.	TRBV28	TRBJ2-5	ASSLDRGRGQETQY
8	.	TRBV2	TRBJ2-5	ASRTGEKY
12	.	TRBV19	TRBJ2-1	ATTPGTGVNEQF
14	.	TRBV18	TRBJ2-1	ASSPPALTSYNEQF
12	.	TRBV11-2	TRBJ2-1	ASSLEGVSGLEF
12	.	TRBV6-6	TRBJ1-4	ASSFGRGDEKLF
12	.	TRBV7-9	TRBJ1-1	ASSLDAGRAEAF
14	few	TRBV5-1	TRBJ1-1	ASSLQVITGSTEAF
14	.	TRBV28	TRBJ1-1	ASSAPGGARNTEAF
13	.	TRBV3-1/TRBV3-2	TRBJ2-1	ASSPSAPSYNEQF
13	few	TRBV28	TRBJ1-5	ASRGGQGGHQPQH
13	.	TRBV3-1/TRBV3-2	TRBJ2-2	ASSQFGRNTGELF
15	.	TRBV19	TRBJ1-5	ASTPGQGVRGNQPQH
13	.	TRBV7-6	TRBJ2-7	ASSLVAFESYEQY
16	.	TRBV30	TRBJ2-3	ASSLGLAGLNHHDTQY
12	.	TRBV29-1	TRBJ1-1	SVDPTGGNTEAF
13	.	TRBV5-1	TRBJ2-2	ASSLPTGNTGELF
15	once	TRBV5-4	TRBJ2-4	ASSGTPGLAGGNIQY
12	.	TRBV7-2	TRBJ2-1	ASSSSARVNEQF
12	.	TRBV19	TRBJ2-6	ASKGVAGANVLT
14	.	TRBV18	TRBJ1-1	ASSPKQGTPNTEAF
10	.	TRBV11-2	TRBJ2-5	ASSSLLRTQY
10	few	TRBV11-2	TRBJ1-6	ASSSNNSPLH
13	.	TRBV7-7	TRBJ2-1	ASSQEYDSYNEQF
11	.	TRBV19	TRBJ2-7	ASSVAHSYEQY
14	.	TRBV6-5	TRBJ2-3	ASSFWQGASTDTQY
12	.	TRBV7-2	TRBJ2-7	ASSSLDRGGEQY
11	.	TRBV2	TRBJ1-1	ASTQGENTEAF
11	.	TRBV19	TRBJ2-5	ASTPGPVGTQY
11	.	TRBV10-3	TRBJ2-3	AISDGGSDTQY
17	.	TRBV7-5	TRBJ2-2	ARSLAIGRDSANTGELF
11	once	TRBV6-2/TRBV6-3	TRBJ2-7	ASSPQGMGEQY
11	.	TRBV29-1	TRBJ1-4	SAEEGAAEKLF
13	.	TRBV5-1	TRBJ1-1	ASSGKLGLHTEAF
10	.	TRBV6-5	TRBJ1-2	ASSIAGYGYT
14	few	TRBV7-2	TRBJ2-1	ASNPSGLAGYYEQF
14	.	TRBV3-1/TRBV3-2	TRBJ2-2	ASRIRGSIETGELF
13	.	TRBV5-1	TRBJ1-1	ASSLDYGQNTEAF
13	.	TRBV2	TRBJ1-4	ASSLDSATNEKLF
12	.	TRBV2	TRBJ1-5	ASSDHGLNQPQH
12	.	TRBV6-5	TRBJ1-1	ASRPAGYGTEAF
10	.	TRBV28	TRBJ1-2	ATLGGRGGYT
13	.	TRBV9	TRBJ2-2	ASSVGSSGTGELF